These T cell receptor beta chains were read from a single sample in a study of regulatory T cells in long-lasting Graves disease. TCRdb reprocessed the multiplex PCR reads via MiXCR and lists one record per CDR3 protein. The sample has more than 300,000 distinct CDR3 sequences, less than 20% seen once; the top ten hold roughly 27%. The specimen was peripheral blood mononuclear cells (PBMCs), collected when the disease was refractory, from a patient treated with antithyroid drugs. These receptors came from a female donor with Graves disease. CDR3s include the opening cysteine and the closing phenylalanine or tryptophan. The order of the fields is V gene, D gene, clone size, J gene, CDR3 length, CDR3 DNA, CDR3 protein. The D gene is left open where the match is weak. The size entry is marked missing in some rows and otherwise reads once, few, many or a size class.

V: TRBV4-1
D: TRBD1
size: few
J: TRBJ2-7
length: 15
DNA: TGCGCCAGCAGCCAAGAGGGACAGGGGTTCCGAGAGCAGTACTTC
CDR3: CASSQEGQGFREQYF

V: TRBV30
D: .
size: .
J: TRBJ1-1
length: 14
DNA: TGTGCCTGGAGAAGCCACTCGGACGGGGGTGAAGCTTTCTTT
CDR3: CAWRSHSDGGEAFF

V: TRBV7-2
D: .
size: .
J: TRBJ1-4
length: 15
DNA: TGTGCCAGCAGCTCCTACCTTTCAACTAATGAAAAACTGTTTTTT
CDR3: CASSSYLSTNEKLFF

V: TRBV4-3
D: .
size: .
J: TRBJ1-3
length: 15
DNA: TGCGCCAGCAGCCCAAGTTCGGGGGGCTTGAACACCATATATTTT
CDR3: CASSPSSGGLNTIYF

V: TRBV6-1
D: TRBD1
size: many
J: TRBJ1-2
length: 13
DNA: TGTGCCAGCAGTAGACAGGGGGTCGATGGCTACACCTTC
CDR3: CASSRQGVDGYTF

V: TRBV6-1
D: TRBD1
size: many
J: TRBJ2-7
length: 12
DNA: TGTGCCACCCCCGGGACAGGCTACGAGCAGTACTTC
CDR3: CATPGTGYEQYF

V: TRBV2
D: TRBD1
size: many
J: TRBJ1-2
length: 14
DNA: TGTGCCAGCACCTACGGGACAGGGGGCTATGGCTACACCTTC
CDR3: CASTYGTGGYGYTF

V: TRBV28
D: TRBD2
size: many
J: TRBJ2-2
length: 16
DNA: TGTGCCACCGTCCCTGGGGTAGCGGGCTACACCGGGGAGCTGTTTTTT
CDR3: CATVPGVAGYTGELFF

V: TRBV2
D: .
size: few
J: TRBJ2-1
length: 15
DNA: TGTGCCAGCAGTCCCGAGCAGCAGGCCTACAATGAGCAGTTCTTC
CDR3: CASSPEQQAYNEQFF

V: TRBV11-3
D: .
size: .
J: TRBJ2-2
length: 14
DNA: TGTGCCAGCAGCTTAGATAGGCAAACCGGGGAGCTGTTTTTT
CDR3: CASSLDRQTGELFF

V: TRBV3-1
D: .
size: many
J: TRBJ2-5
length: 14
DNA: TGTGCCAGCAGCCCCCGAAGTGTGGAAGAGACCCAGTACTTC
CDR3: CASSPRSVEETQYF

V: TRBV20-1
D: .
size: many
J: TRBJ1-4
length: 11
DNA: TGCAGTGCGCGAGCTCGTGTAGCACTGTTTTTT
CDR3: CSARARVALFF

V: TRBV12-3/TRBV12-4
D: .
size: many
J: TRBJ1-1
length: 14
DNA: TGTGCCAGCAGTTCTCTAAGGGGGAGGACTGAAGCTTTCTTT
CDR3: CASSSLRGRTEAFF

V: TRBV6-1
D: .
size: many
J: TRBJ1-2
length: 11
DNA: TGTGCCAGCAAGGACAGAGGAGGCTACACCTTC
CDR3: CASKDRGGYTF

V: TRBV27
D: TRBD1
size: few
J: TRBJ1-6
length: 19
DNA: TGTGCCAGCAGTTTATCCCCCCTCCAACGACAGGGGTGGTTTTCACCCCTCCACTTT
CDR3: CASSLSPLQRQGWFSPLHF

V: TRBV6-1
D: .
size: many
J: TRBJ1-2
length: 12
DNA: TGTGCCAGCACCCCCGGGGACTATGGCTACACCTTC
CDR3: CASTPGDYGYTF

V: TRBV12-5
D: .
size: many
J: TRBJ1-6
length: 12
DNA: TGTGCTAGTGGTTTAGAAGCTTCACCCCTCCACTTT
CDR3: CASGLEASPLHF

V: TRBV6-1
D: .
size: few
J: TRBJ1-5
length: 17
DNA: TGTGCCACAGAATTCCAGGCAGTCCATCATAGCAATCAGCCCCAGCATTTT
CDR3: CATEFQAVHHSNQPQHF

V: TRBV6-2/TRBV6-3
D: .
size: few
J: TRBJ1-1
length: 17
DNA: TGTGCCAGCAGTTACCAAGGTTATGGGACTGAGTTTGGTGAAGCTTTCTTT
CDR3: CASSYQGYGTEFGEAFF

V: TRBV3-1
D: .
size: many
J: TRBJ1-1
length: 15
DNA: TGTGCCAGCAGCCAAAGAGTAGAGTCCGACACTGAAGCTTTCTTT
CDR3: CASSQRVESDTEAFF

V: TRBV7-9
D: .
size: .
J: TRBJ2-4
length: 19
DNA: TGTGCCAGCAGCCCTCCGGCGGACTCCGAACCGCCGGGCAAAAACATTCAGTACTTC
CDR3: CASSPPADSEPPGKNIQYF

V: TRBV20-1
D: .
size: .
J: TRBJ2-5
length: 11
DNA: TGCAGTGCTTGGGATCGAGAGACCCAGTACTTC
CDR3: CSAWDRETQYF